These 4 T cell receptor beta chains were all obtained from the same sample, sequenced in a study of cytomegalovirus exposure and HLA in healthy donors (dated by TCRdb to about 2017). Libraries were built with the immunoSEQ multiplex PCR assay. For the multiplex PCR, a mixture combining 60 forward primers for TCR Vbeta segments and 13 reverse primers for TCR Jbeta segments was used. Held by TCRdb, this immuneACCESS table contains in-frame sequences only and omits some clones. Under half of the omission traces to an unresolved V gene where checked; the cause of the rest is unknown. This sample gives some 180,000 clones in total; under 85% of them show up just once. 2.9% of the sample belongs to the ten largest clones. Sequenced sample: PBMCs. Receptor source: a male donor in good health and CMV-seronegative.

This chain uses TRBV6-5 with TRBJ2-7, with 8 nucleotides matching TRBD1. The CDR3 length is 14 residues. V gave up 6 bases and J gave up 3 bases; unmatched junction bases: 7. The germline CDR1 and CDR2 sequences are MNHEY and SVGAGI. The CDR3 reads CASRPMDRVYEQYF. In DNA, the CDR3 is TGTGCCAGCAGGCCCATGGACAGGGTCTACGAGCAGTACTTC.

The gene calls are TRBV30 and TRBJ2-5; possibly TRBD1 for D (5 bases). V dropped 0 bases and J dropped 5 bases, with 10 bases sitting between them. Per germline, CDR1 GTSNPN and CDR2 SVGIG (reference sequence). The CDR3 is 13 amino acids. CDR3 sequence reads: CAWSVRTRETQYF. CDR3 DNA sequence: TGTGCCTGGAGTGTAAGGACAAGGGAGACCCAGTACTTC.

This clone was observed a single time. The gene calls are TRBV28 and TRBJ2-3; 12 bases align to TRBD2. Per germline, CDR1 MDHEN and CDR2 SYDVKM. CDR3 length: 18 residues. V lost 3 bases and J lost 2; bases outside the gene matches: 9. CDR3 protein: CASSFRLAGGPDTDTQYF. CDR3 bases: TGTGCCAGCAGTTTTCGGCTAGCGGGAGGGCCGGACACAGATACGCAGTATTTT.

CDR3 nucleotides: TGTGCCAGCAGTTCCCCCTCCGGGGGGGTGTCTGGTGAGCAGTTCTTC. Its translation is CASSSPSGGVSGEQFF. This sequence joins TRBV27 and TRBJ2-1; 8 bases agree with TRBD2. After removal of 4 bases from V and 9 bases from J, the junction contained 14 bases not matched to a gene. This CDR3 region has 16 residues. CDR1 is MNHEY, CDR2 SMNVEV, per germline (reference sequence).